What follows is one TCR beta chain and its context. This record comes from a study of CD8+ T cells in alopecia areata. About the study: The drug, oral tofacitinib, was given to treated patients at 5 to 10 mg twice daily.

Sequencing templates came from extracted RNA that was reverse transcribed into cDNA. Measured with immunoSEQ multiplex PCR; TCRdb has only the in-frame clones, and not every one. The repertoire includes some 180,000 clones, around 63% of them detected once, and 1.7% sits in the top ten. PBMCs, the starting material, were the source of sorted CD4+ and CD8+ T cells. This receptor was identified in a human donor with alopecia areata. The material was CD4+ T cells sorted from blood, obtained at week 0.

DNA for the CDR3: TGCGCCAGCAGTATCGAACCGGACAATGAGCAGTTCTTC. Its protein is CASSIEPDNEQFF. The rearrangement uses TRBV5-1 and TRBJ2-1, with D unclear. The CDR3 has 13 residues. V shed 5 bases and J shed 5 bases, with 11 bases lying between them. Germline V gene data show CDR1 as SGHRS and CDR2 as YFSETQ. Using reference TRBV5-1 and TRBJ2-1 for the parts outside the CDR3, the full variable domain is KAGVTQTPRYLIKTRGQQVTLSCSPISGHRSVSWYQQTPGQGLQFLFEYFSETQRNKGNFPGRFSGRQFSNSRSEMNVSTLELGDSALYLCASSIEPDNEQFFGPGTRLTVL.